This T cell receptor beta chain was identified during a study of shared clonotypes between healthy human individuals. Study results and limitations: Depth was large, yet rarefaction showed that sorted-subset sequencing was incomplete. Among non-shared clonotypes, generation probabilities were lower than among those shared by all four donors.

On sorted subsets, replicate PCRs used 150 to 250 ng DNA, or tens of thousands of T cell genomes. Sequenced by immunoSEQ multiplex PCR; TCRdb stores in-frame clones only, minus some. The sample lists some 89,000 clones; approximately 61% were seen once. This CDR3 contains 15 residues. The germline CDR1 and CDR2 sequences are MGHDK and SYGVNS. V was clipped by 5 bases and J by 0 bases, with 14 bases between them. In regard to this clone: Its antigen remains unidentified.

The CD8 memory fraction combined CD45RO+ cells with TemRA cells (CCR7-negative CD45RA+). Sequenced material: memory CD8+ T cells sorted from blood. Subset here: CD45RO+ cells pooled with CCR7-negative TemRA cells. V gene TRBV25-1 combines with J gene TRBJ2-7, with D possibly TRBD2 on 5 matching bases. The origin of this receptor is a man aged 25 to 40 in good health. CDR3 nucleotides: TGTGCCAGCAGTCCCCTTCGCGGGCCCTCCTACGAGCAGTACTTC. The encoded protein is CASSPLRGPSYEQYF.